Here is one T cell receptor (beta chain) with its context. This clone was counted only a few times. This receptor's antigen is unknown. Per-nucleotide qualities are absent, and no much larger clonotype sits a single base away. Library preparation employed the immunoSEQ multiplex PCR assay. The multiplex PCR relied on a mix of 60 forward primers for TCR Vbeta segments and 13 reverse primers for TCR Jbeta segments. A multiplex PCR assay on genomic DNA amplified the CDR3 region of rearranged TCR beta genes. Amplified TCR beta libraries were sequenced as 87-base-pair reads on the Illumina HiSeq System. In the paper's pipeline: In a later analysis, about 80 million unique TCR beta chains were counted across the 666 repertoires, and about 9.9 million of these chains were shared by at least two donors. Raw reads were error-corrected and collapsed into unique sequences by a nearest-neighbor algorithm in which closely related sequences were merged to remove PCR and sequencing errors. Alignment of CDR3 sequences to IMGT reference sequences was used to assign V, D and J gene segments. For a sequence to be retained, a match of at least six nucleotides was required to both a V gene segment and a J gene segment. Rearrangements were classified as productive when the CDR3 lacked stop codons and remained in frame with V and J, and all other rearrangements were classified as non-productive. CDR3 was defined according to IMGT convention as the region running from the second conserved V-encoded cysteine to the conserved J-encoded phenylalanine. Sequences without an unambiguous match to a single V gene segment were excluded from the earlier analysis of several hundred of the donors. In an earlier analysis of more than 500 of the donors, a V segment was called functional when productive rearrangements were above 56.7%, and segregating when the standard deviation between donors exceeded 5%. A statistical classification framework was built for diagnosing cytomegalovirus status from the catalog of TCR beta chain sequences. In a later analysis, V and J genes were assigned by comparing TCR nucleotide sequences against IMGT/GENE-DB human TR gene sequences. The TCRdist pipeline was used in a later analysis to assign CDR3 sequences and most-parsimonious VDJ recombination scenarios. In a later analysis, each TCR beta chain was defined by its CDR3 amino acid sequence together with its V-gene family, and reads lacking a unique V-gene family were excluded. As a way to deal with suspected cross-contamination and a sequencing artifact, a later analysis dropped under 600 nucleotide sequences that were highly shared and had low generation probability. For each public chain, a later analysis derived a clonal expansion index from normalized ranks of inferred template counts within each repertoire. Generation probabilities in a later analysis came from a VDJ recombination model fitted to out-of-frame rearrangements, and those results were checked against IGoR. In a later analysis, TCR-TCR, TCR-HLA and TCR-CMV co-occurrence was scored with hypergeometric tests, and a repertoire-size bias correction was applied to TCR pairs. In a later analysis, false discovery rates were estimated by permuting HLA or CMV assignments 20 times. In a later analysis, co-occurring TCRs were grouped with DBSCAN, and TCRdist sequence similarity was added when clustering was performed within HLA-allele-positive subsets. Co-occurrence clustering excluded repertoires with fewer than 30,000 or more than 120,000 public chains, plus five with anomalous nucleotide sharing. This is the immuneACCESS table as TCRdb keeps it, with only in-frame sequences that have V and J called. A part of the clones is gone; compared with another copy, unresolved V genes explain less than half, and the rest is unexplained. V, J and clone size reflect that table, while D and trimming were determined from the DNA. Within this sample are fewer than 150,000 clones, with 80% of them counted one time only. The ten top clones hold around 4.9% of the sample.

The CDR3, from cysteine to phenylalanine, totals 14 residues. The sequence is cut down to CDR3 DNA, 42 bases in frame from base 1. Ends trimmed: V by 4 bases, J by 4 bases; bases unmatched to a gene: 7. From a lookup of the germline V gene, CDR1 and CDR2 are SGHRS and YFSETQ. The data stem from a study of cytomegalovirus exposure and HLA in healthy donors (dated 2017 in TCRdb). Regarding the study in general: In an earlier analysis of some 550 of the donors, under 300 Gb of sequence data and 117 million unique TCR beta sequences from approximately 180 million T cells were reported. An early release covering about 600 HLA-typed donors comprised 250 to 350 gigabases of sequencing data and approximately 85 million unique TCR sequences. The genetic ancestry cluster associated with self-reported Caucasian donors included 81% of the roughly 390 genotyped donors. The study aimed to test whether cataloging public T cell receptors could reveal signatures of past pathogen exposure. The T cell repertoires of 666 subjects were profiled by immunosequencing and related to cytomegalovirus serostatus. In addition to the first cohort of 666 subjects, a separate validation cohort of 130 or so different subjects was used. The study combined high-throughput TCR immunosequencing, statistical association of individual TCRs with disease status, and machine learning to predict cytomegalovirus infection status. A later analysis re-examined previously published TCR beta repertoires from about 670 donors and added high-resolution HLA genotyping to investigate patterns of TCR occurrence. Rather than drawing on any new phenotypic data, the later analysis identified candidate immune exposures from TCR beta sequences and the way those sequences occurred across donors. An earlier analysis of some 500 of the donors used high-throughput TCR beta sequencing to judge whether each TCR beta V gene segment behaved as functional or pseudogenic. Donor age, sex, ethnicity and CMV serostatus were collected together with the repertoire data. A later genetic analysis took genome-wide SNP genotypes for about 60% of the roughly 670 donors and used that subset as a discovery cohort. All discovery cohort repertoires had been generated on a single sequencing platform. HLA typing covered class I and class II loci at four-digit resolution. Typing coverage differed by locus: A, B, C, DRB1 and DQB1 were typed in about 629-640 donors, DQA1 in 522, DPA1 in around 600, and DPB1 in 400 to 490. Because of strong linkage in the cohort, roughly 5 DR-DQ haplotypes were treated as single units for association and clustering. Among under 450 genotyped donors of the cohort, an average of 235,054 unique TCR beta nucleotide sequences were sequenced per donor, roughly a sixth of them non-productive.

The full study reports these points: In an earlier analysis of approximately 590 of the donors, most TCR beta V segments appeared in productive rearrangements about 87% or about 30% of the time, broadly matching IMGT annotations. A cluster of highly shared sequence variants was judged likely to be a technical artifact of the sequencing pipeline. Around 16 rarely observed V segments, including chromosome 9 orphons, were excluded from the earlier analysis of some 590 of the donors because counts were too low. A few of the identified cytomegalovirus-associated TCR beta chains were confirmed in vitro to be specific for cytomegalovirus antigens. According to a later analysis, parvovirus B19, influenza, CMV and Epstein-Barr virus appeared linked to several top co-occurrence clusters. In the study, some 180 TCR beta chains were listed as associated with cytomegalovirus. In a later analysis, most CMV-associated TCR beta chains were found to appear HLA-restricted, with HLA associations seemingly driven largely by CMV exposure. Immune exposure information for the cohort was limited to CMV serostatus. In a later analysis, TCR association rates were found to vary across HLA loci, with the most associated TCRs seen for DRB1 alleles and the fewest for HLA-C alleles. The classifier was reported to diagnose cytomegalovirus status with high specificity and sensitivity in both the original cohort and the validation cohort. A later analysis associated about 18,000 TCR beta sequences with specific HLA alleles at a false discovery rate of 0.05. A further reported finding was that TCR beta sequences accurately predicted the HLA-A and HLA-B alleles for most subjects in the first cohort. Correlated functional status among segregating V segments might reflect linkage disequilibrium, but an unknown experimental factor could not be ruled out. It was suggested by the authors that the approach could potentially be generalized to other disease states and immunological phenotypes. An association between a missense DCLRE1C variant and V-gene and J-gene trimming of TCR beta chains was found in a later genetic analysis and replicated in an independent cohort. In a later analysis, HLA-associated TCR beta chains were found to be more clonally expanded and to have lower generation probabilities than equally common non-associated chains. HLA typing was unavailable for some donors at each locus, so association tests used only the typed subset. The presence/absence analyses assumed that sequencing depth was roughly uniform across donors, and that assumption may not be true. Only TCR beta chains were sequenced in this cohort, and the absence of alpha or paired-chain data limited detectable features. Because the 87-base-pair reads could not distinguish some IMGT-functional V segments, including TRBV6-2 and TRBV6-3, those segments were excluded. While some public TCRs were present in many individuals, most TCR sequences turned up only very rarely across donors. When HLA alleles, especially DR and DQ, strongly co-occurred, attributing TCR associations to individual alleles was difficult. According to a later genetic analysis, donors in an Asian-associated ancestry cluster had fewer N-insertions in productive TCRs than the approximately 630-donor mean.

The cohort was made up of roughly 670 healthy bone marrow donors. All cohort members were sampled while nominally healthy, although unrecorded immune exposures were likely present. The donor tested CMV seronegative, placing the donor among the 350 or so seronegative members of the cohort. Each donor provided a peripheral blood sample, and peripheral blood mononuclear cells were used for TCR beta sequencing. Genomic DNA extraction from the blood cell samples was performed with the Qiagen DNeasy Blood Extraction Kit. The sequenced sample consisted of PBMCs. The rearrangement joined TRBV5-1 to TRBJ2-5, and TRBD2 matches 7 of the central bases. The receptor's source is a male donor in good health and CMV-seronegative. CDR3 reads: CASSPGTGGETQYF. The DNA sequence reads TGCGCCAGCAGCCCTGGGACGGGGGGAGAGACCCAGTACTTC.